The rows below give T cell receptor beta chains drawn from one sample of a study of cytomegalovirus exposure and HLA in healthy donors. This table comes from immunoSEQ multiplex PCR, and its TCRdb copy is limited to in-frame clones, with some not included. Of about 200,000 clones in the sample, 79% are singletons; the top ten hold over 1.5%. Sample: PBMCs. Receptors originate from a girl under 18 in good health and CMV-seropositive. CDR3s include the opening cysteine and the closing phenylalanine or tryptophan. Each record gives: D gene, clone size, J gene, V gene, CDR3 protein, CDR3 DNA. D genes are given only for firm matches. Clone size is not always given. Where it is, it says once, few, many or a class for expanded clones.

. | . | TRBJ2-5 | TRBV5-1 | CASSSDLGGETQYF | TGCGCCAGCAGCTCTGACTTGGGGGGAGAGACCCAGTACTTC
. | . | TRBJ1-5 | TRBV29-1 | CSVAIGGGNQPQHF | TGCAGCGTTGCTATAGGGGGAGGCAATCAGCCCCAGCATTTT
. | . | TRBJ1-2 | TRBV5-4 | CASSLLGRKRDSYGYTF | TGTGCCAGCAGCTTGCTCGGCAGGAAGAGAGATTCTTATGGCTACACCTTC
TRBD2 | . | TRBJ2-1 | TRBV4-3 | CASSPRTSGGGYNEQFF | TGCGCCAGCAGCCCGAGGACTAGCGGGGGGGGATACAATGAGCAGTTCTTC
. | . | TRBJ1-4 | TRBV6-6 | CASTQPQGWDEKLFF | TGTGCCAGCACTCAACCACAGGGATGGGATGAAAAACTGTTTTTT
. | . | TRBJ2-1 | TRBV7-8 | CASSFNRVEEQFF | TGTGCCAGCAGCTTCAACAGGGTTGAGGAGCAGTTCTTC
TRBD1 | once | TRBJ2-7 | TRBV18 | CASSPPAQGVRGEQYF | TGTGCCAGCTCACCACCGGCGCAGGGGGTAAGGGGCGAGCAGTACTTC
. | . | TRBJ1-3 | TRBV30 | CAWSVGQGKAGNTIYF | TGTGCCTGGAGTGTAGGTCAGGGTAAAGCTGGAAACACCATATATTTT
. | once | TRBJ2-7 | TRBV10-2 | CASSPPGQPYEQYF | TGCGCCAGCAGTCCACCTGGACAGCCCTACGAGCAGTACTTC
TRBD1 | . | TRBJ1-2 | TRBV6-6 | CASSRDRDRTF | TGTGCCAGCTCCCGGGACAGGGACCGCACCTTC
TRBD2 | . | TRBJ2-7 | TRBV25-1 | CASSATSGANEQYF | TGTGCCAGCAGTGCGACTAGCGGGGCAAACGAGCAGTACTTC
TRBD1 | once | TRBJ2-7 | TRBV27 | CASSPTGLITYEQYF | TGTGCCAGCAGTCCGACAGGGTTAATTACCTACGAGCAGTACTTC
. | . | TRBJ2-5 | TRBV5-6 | CASSSPAGSGETQYF | TGTGCCAGCAGCTCCCCCGCGGGGTCGGGGGAGACCCAGTACTTC
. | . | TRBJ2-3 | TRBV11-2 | CASRRGHQTSYRTDTQYF | TGTGCCAGCAGAAGGGGACACCAGACGAGCTACCGCACAGATACGCAGTATTTT
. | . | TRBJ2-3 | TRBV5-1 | CASSFARASAPDTQYF | TGCGCCAGCAGCTTCGCCCGAGCTAGCGCCCCAGATACGCAGTATTTT
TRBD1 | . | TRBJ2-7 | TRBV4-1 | CASSQVRDSSYEQYF | TGCGCCAGCAGCCAAGTCCGGGACAGCTCCTACGAGCAGTACTTC
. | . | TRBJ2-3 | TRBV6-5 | CASSYPLADTQYF | TGTGCCAGCAGTTACCCCCTTGCGGATACGCAGTATTTT
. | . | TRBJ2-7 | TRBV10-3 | CAISEAREQYF | TGTGCCATCAGTGAGGCGAGGGAGCAGTACTTC
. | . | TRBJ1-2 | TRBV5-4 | CASSEARGGYYGYTF | TGTGCCAGCAGTGAGGCAAGGGGGGGATACTATGGCTACACCTTC
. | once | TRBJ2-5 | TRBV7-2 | CASSLTGGQETQYF | TGTGCCAGCAGCCTAACCGGGGGCCAAGAGACCCAGTACTTC
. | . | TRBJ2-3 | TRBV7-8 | CASSSDRLSSTDTQYF | TGTGCCAGCAGCTCAGACAGGCTCTCAAGCACAGATACGCAGTATTTT
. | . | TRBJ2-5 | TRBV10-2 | CASTAPGLGETQYF | TGCGCCAGCACGGCCCCAGGGCTGGGGGAGACCCAGTACTTC
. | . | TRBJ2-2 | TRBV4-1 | CASSPRLDAAGGELFF | TGCGCCAGCAGCCCGAGACTGGACGCCGCGGGCGGGGAGCTGTTTTTT
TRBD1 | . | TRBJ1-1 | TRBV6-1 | CASSALGGAGTEAFF | TGTGCCAGCAGTGCACTAGGGGGCGCGGGTACTGAAGCTTTCTTT
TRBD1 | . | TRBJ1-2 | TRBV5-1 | CASSLDILGQGAGGYTF | TGCGCCAGCAGCTTGGATATTTTGGGACAGGGGGCCGGTGGCTACACCTTC
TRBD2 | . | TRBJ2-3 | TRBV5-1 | CASSLRASGGQSTDTQYF | TGCGCCAGCAGCTTGAGGGCTAGCGGGGGTCAAAGCACAGATACGCAGTATTTT
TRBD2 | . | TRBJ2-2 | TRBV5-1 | CASSLSLAGIRGELFF | TGCGCCAGCAGCTTGAGTCTAGCGGGGATACGCGGGGAGCTGTTTTTT
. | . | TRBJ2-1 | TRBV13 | CASSLEARRVYNEQFF | TGTGCCAGCAGCTTAGAGGCGCGGAGGGTTTACAATGAGCAGTTCTTC
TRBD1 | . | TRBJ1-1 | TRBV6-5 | CASSAPGGYTEAFF | TGTGCCAGCAGTGCCCCAGGGGGCTACACTGAAGCTTTCTTT
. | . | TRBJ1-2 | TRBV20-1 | CSARRGNGYTF | TGCAGTGCCAGAAGGGGAAATGGCTACACCTTC
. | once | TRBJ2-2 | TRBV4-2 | CASSQESSGNTGELFF | TGTGCCAGCAGCCAAGAGAGTAGCGGAAACACCGGGGAGCTGTTTTTT
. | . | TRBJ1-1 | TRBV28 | CASSLQVNTEAFF | TGTGCCAGCAGTTTACAGGTGAACACTGAAGCTTTCTTT
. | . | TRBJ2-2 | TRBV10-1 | CASSESRILNTGELFF | TGCGCCAGCAGTGAGTCGAGGATCCTGAACACCGGGGAGCTGTTTTTT
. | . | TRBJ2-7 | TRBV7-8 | CASSLAHREQYF | TGTGCCAGCAGCTTAGCCCACAGGGAGCAGTACTTC
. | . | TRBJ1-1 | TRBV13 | CASSPQIEIRIRGNTEAFF | TGTGCCAGCAGCCCGCAGATAGAGATACGAATACGGGGGAACACTGAAGCTTTCTTT
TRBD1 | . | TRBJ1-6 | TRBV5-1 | CASSLEGQGGTSPLHF | TGCGCCAGCAGCTTGGAAGGACAGGGCGGGACTTCACCCCTCCACTTT
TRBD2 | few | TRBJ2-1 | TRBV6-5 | CASTAGGGLRNEQFF | TGTGCCAGCACCGCCGGGGGGGGCCTCAGGAATGAGCAGTTCTTC
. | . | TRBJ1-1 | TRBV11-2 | CASSLEQFTEAFF | TGTGCCAGCAGCTTAGAACAGTTCACTGAAGCTTTCTTT
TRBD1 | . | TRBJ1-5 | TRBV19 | CASSSVGQGARGQPQHF | TGTGCCAGTAGCTCAGTTGGACAGGGGGCGCGTGGGCAGCCCCAGCATTTT
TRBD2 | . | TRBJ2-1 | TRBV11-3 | CASTQSLSGGADEQFF | TGTGCCAGCACCCAGTCCCTTAGCGGGGGGGCCGATGAGCAGTTCTTC
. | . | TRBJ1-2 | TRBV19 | CASGANYGYTF | TGTGCCAGCGGAGCTAACTATGGCTACACCTTC
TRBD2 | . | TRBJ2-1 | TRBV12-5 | CASGLGLAGQTYNEQFF | TGTGCTAGTGGTTTGGGACTAGCGGGCCAGACCTACAATGAGCAGTTCTTC
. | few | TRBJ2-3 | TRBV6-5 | CASSQTGSATDTQYF | TGTGCCAGCAGCCAAACGGGTAGCGCAACAGATACGCAGTATTTT
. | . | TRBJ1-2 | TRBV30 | CAWRNFFLSNYGYTF | TGTGCCTGGAGGAACTTTTTCTTATCCAACTATGGCTACACCTTC
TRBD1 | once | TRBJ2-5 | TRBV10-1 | CASSTDRETTGTQYF | TGCGCCAGCAGTACCGACAGGGAAACCACGGGGACCCAGTACTTC
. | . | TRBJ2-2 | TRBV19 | CASNVGQNTGELFF | TGTGCCAGTAATGTGGGACAGAACACCGGGGAGCTGTTTTTT
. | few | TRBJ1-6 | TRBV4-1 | CASSQVLSNSPLHF | TGCGCCAGCAGCCAAGTTTTGAGCAATTCACCCCTCCACTTT
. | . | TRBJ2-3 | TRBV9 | CASSVGTASTDTQYF | TGTGCCAGCAGCGTCGGGACTGCTAGCACAGATACGCAGTATTTT
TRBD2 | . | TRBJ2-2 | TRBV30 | CAWSVSQTSGVPGELFF | TGTGCCTGGAGTGTTTCCCAGACTAGCGGGGTCCCCGGGGAGCTGTTTTTT
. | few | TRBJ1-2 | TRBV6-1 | CASSWDTVNYGYTF | TGTGCCAGCAGTTGGGACACGGTTAACTATGGCTACACCTTC
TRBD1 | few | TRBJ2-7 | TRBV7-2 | CASSGTVGYEQYF | TGTGCCAGCAGCGGGACAGTGGGCTACGAGCAGTACTTC
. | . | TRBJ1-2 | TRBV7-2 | CASTQGGGGYTF | TGTGCCAGCACCCAAGGGGGGGGTGGCTACACCTTC
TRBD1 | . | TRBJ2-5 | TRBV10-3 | CAIRLDLGTDQETQYF | TGTGCCATCAGGCTGGATCTAGGGACAGATCAAGAGACCCAGTACTTC
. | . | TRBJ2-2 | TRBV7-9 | CASSLQVTNTGELFF | TGTGCCAGCAGCTTACAGGTTACGAACACCGGGGAGCTGTTTTTT
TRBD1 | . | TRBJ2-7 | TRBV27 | CASKSTPATGNEQYF | TGTGCCAGCAAGTCCACACCCGCGACAGGGAACGAGCAGTACTTC
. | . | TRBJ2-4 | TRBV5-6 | CASSLDAGPKNIQYF | TGTGCCAGCAGCTTGGATGCGGGACCAAAAAACATTCAGTACTTC
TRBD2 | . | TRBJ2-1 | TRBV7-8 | CASSLADSGVHEQFF | TGTGCCAGCAGCTTAGCGGATAGCGGGGTCCATGAGCAGTTCTTC
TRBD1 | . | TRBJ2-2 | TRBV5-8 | CASRHLMDRERNTGELFF | TGTGCCAGCAGACACCTAATGGACAGGGAACGGAACACCGGGGAGCTGTTTTTT